This T cell receptor beta chain was identified in a study of T-cell reconstitution after alpha-beta-depleted transplantation in children. This clonotype has a handful of counts. The CDR3 loop spans 17 amino acids. Germline V gene lookup returns CDR1 MNHEY and CDR2 SMNVEV (reference sequence). V was clipped by 3 bases and J by 7 bases; unmatched bases: 16. Using unique molecular identifiers, the investigators prepared the TCRbeta library. TCRdb itself ran the PCR reads through MiXCR, one entry per CDR3 protein. The sample holds 610,000 or so distinct CDR3 sequences; more than 20% are singletons and the top ten take around 36%.

Sample: PBMCs, taken before TCRalphabeta/CD19-depleted stem cell transplant. The source of this sequence is a boy in the first two years of life with Wiskott-Aldrich syndrome, due to receive a stem cell transplant. The chain joins TRBV27 to TRBJ2-5; 8 bases align to TRBD2. CDR3 coding DNA: TGTGCCAGCAGTTTTCGTATGACGGGGGGGAGGAATGGGACCCAGTACTTC. This sequence encodes CASSFRMTGGRNGTQYF.